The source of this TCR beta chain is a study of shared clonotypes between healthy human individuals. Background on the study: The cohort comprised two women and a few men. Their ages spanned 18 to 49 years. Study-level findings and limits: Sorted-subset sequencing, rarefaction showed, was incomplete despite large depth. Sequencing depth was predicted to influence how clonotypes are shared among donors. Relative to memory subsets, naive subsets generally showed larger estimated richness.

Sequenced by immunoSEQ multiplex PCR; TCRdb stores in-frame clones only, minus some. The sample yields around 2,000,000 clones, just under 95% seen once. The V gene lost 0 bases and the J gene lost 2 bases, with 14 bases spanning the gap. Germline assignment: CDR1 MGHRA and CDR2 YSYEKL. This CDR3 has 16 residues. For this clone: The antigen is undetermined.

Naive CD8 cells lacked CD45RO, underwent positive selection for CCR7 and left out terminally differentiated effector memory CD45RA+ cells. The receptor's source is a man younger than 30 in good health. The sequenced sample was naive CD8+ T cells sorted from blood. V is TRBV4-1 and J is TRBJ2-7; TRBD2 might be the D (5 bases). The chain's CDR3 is CASSQDWSGVTYEQYF. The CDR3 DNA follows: TGCGCCAGCAGCCAAGATTGGAGCGGAGTCACCTACGAGCAGTACTTC.